This is a list of T cell receptor beta chains from one sample in a study of blood T cell repertoires in COVID-19. Profiling relied on immunoSEQ multiplex PCR, and the TCRdb table lists in-frame clones only, not all of them. Here the sample spans about 53,000 clones, 81% being singletons. Sequenced material: peripheral blood. These receptors all come from a woman over 75 with COVID-19, enrolled during active disease. CDR3s include the opening cysteine and the closing phenylalanine or tryptophan. D genes are given only for firm matches. Not every row has a clone size; where given, it reads once, few, many or a size class.

v_gene,d_gene,abundance,j_gene,CDR3aa,CDR3nt
TRBV19,-,few,TRBJ1-6,CASSKVGADSPLHF,TGTGCCAGTAGTAAAGTAGGGGCGGATTCACCCCTCCACTTT
TRBV14,TRBD2,few,TRBJ2-3,CASSPGLAGPTTQYF,TGTGCCAGCAGCCCGGGACTAGCGGGACCTACTACGCAGTATTTT
TRBV28,TRBD2,-,TRBJ2-7,CASSPGTSGTYEQYF,TGTGCCAGCAGTCCCGGGACTAGCGGGACTTACGAGCAGTACTTC
TRBV29-1,-,-,TRBJ1-5,CSVVEDQIGQPQHF,TGCAGCGTTGTCGAGGATCAGATAGGACAGCCCCAGCATTTT
TRBV5-4,-,-,TRBJ2-7,CASSLGGRAYEQYF,TGTGCCAGCAGCTTGGGTGGGAGAGCCTACGAGCAGTACTTC
TRBV2,TRBD2,-,TRBJ2-3,CASHFARTSGTWPTQYF,TGTGCCAGCCACTTTGCGCGGACTAGCGGGACCTGGCCTACGCAGTATTTT
TRBV25-1,-,-,TRBJ2-1,CASSGTYNEQFF,TGTGCCAGCAGCGGGACATACAATGAGCAGTTCTTC
TRBV19,TRBD2,-,TRBJ2-1,CASSKRGASGYNEQFF,TGTGCCAGTAGCAAACGCGGGGCTAGCGGCTACAATGAGCAGTTCTTC
TRBV25-1,-,-,TRBJ1-6,CASIKNPGFYSYNSPLHF,TGTGCCAGCATCAAGAATCCGGGGTTCTACTCCTATAATTCACCCCTCCACTTT
TRBV27,TRBD1,-,TRBJ2-2,CASSPGTGGTGELFF,TGTGCCAGCAGTCCCGGGACAGGTGGGACCGGGGAGCTGTTTTTT
TRBV19,-,once,TRBJ2-7,CASSIDFQGGYEQYF,TGTGCCAGTAGTATAGATTTCCAGGGGGGCTACGAGCAGTACTTC
TRBV9,TRBD2,-,TRBJ2-7,CASSVTTSGGLGEQYF,TGTGCCAGCAGCGTAACAACTAGCGGGGGGTTAGGAGAGCAGTACTTC
TRBV7-3,TRBD2,few,TRBJ2-1,CASSPGLAANEQFF,TGTGCCAGCAGCCCCGGACTAGCGGCCAATGAGCAGTTCTTC
TRBV13,TRBD1,-,TRBJ1-2,CASSTWDRGPTYYGYTF,TGTGCCAGCAGCACTTGGGACAGGGGGCCCACCTACTATGGCTACACCTTC
TRBV7-8,TRBD1,once,TRBJ2-3,CASSRRTGPDTQYF,TGTGCCAGCAGCCGTAGGACAGGGCCAGATACGCAGTATTTT
TRBV2,TRBD2,-,TRBJ2-1,CASSEALAGGRSEQFF,TGTGCCAGCAGTGAAGCCCTAGCGGGAGGGCGGAGTGAGCAGTTCTTC
TRBV7-8,TRBD2,-,TRBJ2-5,CASAGTSGSTGETQYF,TGTGCCAGCGCCGGGACTAGCGGGAGTACCGGGGAGACCCAGTACTTC
TRBV19,-,-,TRBJ1-2,CASSISHSGGYGYTF,TGTGCCAGTAGTATATCCCACAGTGGGGGGTATGGCTACACCTTC
TRBV28,TRBD1,-,TRBJ2-1,CASRGQGALYNEQFF,TGTGCCAGCAGGGGACAGGGGGCCCTCTACAATGAGCAGTTCTTC
TRBV19,TRBD2,few,TRBJ2-1,CASSIEGGSYNEQFF,TGTGCCAGTAGTATAGAGGGGGGGTCCTACAATGAGCAGTTCTTC
TRBV16,-,-,TRBJ2-1,CASSPDINNEQFF,TGTGCCAGCAGCCCCGACATTAACAATGAGCAGTTCTTC
TRBV28,TRBD1,few,TRBJ1-2,CASSSDRVYGYTF,TGTGCCAGCAGTTCGGACAGGGTTTATGGCTACACCTTC
TRBV4-1,TRBD2,once,TRBJ2-3,CASSHYLAGGIDTQYF,TGCGCCAGCAGCCACTACCTAGCGGGAGGCATAGATACGCAGTATTTT
TRBV20-1,TRBD1,once,TRBJ1-1,CSASLRGLTEAFF,TGCAGTGCTAGTCTCAGGGGGCTGACTGAAGCTTTCTTT
TRBV6-6,TRBD1,-,TRBJ2-7,CATQGVYEQYF,TGTGCCACACAGGGGGTCTACGAGCAGTACTTC
TRBV24-1,TRBD2,-,TRBJ2-5,CATSGIGASGSQETQYF,TGTGCCACCAGTGGAATTGGGGCTAGCGGGTCCCAAGAGACCCAGTACTTC
TRBV6-4,-,-,TRBJ2-3,CASSDSLSTDTQYF,TGTGCCAGCAGTGACTCACTCAGCACAGATACGCAGTATTTT
TRBV14,TRBD1,few,TRBJ1-6,CASSRQGFNSPLHF,TGTGCCAGCAGCAGACAGGGGTTCAATTCACCCCTCCACTTT
TRBV28,TRBD2,-,TRBJ2-7,CASSLIGTSGSYEQYF,TGTGCCAGCAGTTTAATTGGGACTAGCGGGAGCTACGAGCAGTACTTC
TRBV5-1,-,-,TRBJ1-2,CASSPEARGSGYGYTF,TGCGCCAGCAGCCCCGAGGCCAGGGGCTCGGGATATGGCTACACCTTC
TRBV19,-,-,TRBJ1-4,CASSSEGFEKLFF,TGTGCCAGTAGTTCTGAGGGTTTTGAAAAACTGTTTTTT
TRBV24-1,TRBD1,once,TRBJ1-5,CATSDSTDRGSPQHF,TGTGCCACCAGTGATTCTACGGACAGGGGATCCCCCCAGCATTTT
TRBV30,TRBD1,-,TRBJ1-6,CASLTGTGSFRSPLHF,TGTGCCTCCCTTACCGGGACAGGATCTTTTAGGTCACCCCTCCACTTT
TRBV14,TRBD2,-,TRBJ2-5,CASSQEALAGVSLGETQYF,TGTGCCAGCAGCCAAGAGGCGCTAGCGGGAGTATCGCTAGGGGAGACCCAGTACTTC
TRBV4-1,-,-,TRBJ1-5,CASSQDEGSFSNQPQHF,TGCGCCAGCAGCCAAGACGAGGGAAGTTTTAGCAATCAGCCCCAGCATTTT
TRBV28,TRBD1,few,TRBJ1-1,CASSPGQISTEAFF,TGTGCCAGCAGCCCGGGACAGATAAGCACTGAAGCTTTCTTT
TRBV30,TRBD2,-,TRBJ2-7,CAWSSSGYEQYF,TGTGCCTGGAGTTCTAGCGGTTACGAGCAGTACTTC
TRBV18,-,-,TRBJ2-3,CASSPWDTSTDTQYF,TGTGCCAGCTCACCTTGGGACACCAGCACAGATACGCAGTATTTT
TRBV5-3,TRBD2,-,TRBJ2-5,CARSLDWLAGHQETQYF,TGTGCCAGAAGCTTGGATTGGCTAGCGGGACACCAAGAGACCCAGTACTTC
TRBV4-2,TRBD1,-,TRBJ1-4,CASSKRRDSGEKLFF,TGTGCCAGCAGCAAACGCCGGGACAGCGGCGAAAAACTGTTTTTT
TRBV30,-,-,TRBJ2-7,CASQGWGGNEQYF,TGTGCCTCCCAAGGGTGGGGAGGCAACGAGCAGTACTTC
TRBV27,-,-,TRBJ1-1,CASSLYPLGGTEAFF,TGTGCCAGCAGTCTATATCCCTTGGGGGGGACTGAAGCTTTCTTT
TRBV19,TRBD2,once,TRBJ2-3,CASRLAGGTDTQYF,TGTGCCAGTAGGCTAGCGGGAGGCACAGATACGCAGTATTTT
TRBV28,-,-,TRBJ1-4,CASSFRRGNEKLFF,TGTGCCAGCAGTTTCAGGCGGGGGAATGAAAAACTGTTTTTT
TRBV5-4,TRBD1,-,TRBJ2-2,CASSTGGHTGELFF,TGTGCCAGCTCGACAGGGGGCCACACCGGGGAGCTGTTTTTT
TRBV7-3,TRBD2,-,TRBJ2-2,CASSASAGAGTGELFF,TGTGCCAGCAGCGCTTCAGCGGGAGCGGGCACCGGGGAGCTGTTTTTT
TRBV19,TRBD1,-,TRBJ1-1,CASINLRTGNTEAFF,TGTGCCAGTATTAATCTGCGGACAGGGAACACTGAAGCTTTCTTT
TRBV20-1,TRBD1,-,TRBJ2-7,CSASRPTGWNSYEQYF,TGCAGTGCTAGTCGCCCGACAGGGTGGAACTCCTACGAGCAGTACTTC
TRBV7-3,TRBD1,-,TRBJ1-2,CASSSGTGSIGYTF,TGTGCCAGCAGCTCCGGGACAGGCAGTATTGGCTACACCTTC
TRBV12-3/TRBV12-4,-,-,TRBJ1-2,CASVREGYTF,TGTGCCAGCGTTCGGGAGGGCTACACCTTC
TRBV5-1,TRBD1,-,TRBJ1-2,CASPDSGQGDYGYTF,TGCGCCAGCCCTGACTCGGGACAGGGGGACTATGGCTACACCTTC
TRBV29-1,TRBD1,-,TRBJ2-7,CSVRSGTGGSSEQYF,TGCAGCGTAAGATCCGGGACAGGGGGATCATCCGAGCAGTACTTC
TRBV5-1,-,-,TRBJ2-3,CASSLLDPSTDTQYF,TGCGCCAGCAGCTTACTAGACCCCAGCACAGATACGCAGTATTTT
TRBV27,TRBD1,-,TRBJ1-2,CASSSGGSDYGYTF,TGTGCCAGCAGTTCAGGGGGTTCGGACTATGGCTACACCTTC
TRBV18,-,-,TRBJ2-3,CASSPVSQYTDTQYF,TGTGCCAGCTCACCAGTGTCACAGTACACAGATACGCAGTATTTT
TRBV18,-,-,TRBJ2-2,CASQVPTGELFF,TGTGCCAGTCAGGTCCCCACCGGGGAGCTGTTTTTT
TRBV27,-,-,TRBJ2-6,CASSIVSGANVLTF,TGTGCCAGCAGTATAGTCTCTGGGGCCAACGTCCTGACTTTC